This is a list of T cell receptor beta chains from one sample in a study of beta chain features in type 1 diabetes. Some clones are missing from TCRdb's copy, which holds only in-frame ones; the method was immunoSEQ multiplex PCR. The sample records almost 350,000 clones, 8% being singletons. Material for sequencing was central memory CD4+ T cells from blood. The receptors were sampled from a woman between 18 and 30 years old in good health. CDR3s include the opening cysteine and the closing phenylalanine or tryptophan. The D gene is left open where the match is weak. The size entry is marked missing in some rows and otherwise reads once, few, many or a size class.

j_gene: TRBJ1-1
abundance: -
d_gene: -
v_gene: TRBV27
CDR3nt: TGTGCCAGCAGGGAAACTCGTAGGGGAAACACTGAAGCTTTCTTT
CDR3aa: CASRETRRGNTEAFF

j_gene: TRBJ1-2
abundance: -
d_gene: TRBD1
v_gene: TRBV18
CDR3nt: TGTGCCAGCTCACCAGACCGGGACAGCGCCTATGGCTACACCTTC
CDR3aa: CASSPDRDSAYGYTF

j_gene: TRBJ2-7
abundance: few
d_gene: -
v_gene: TRBV4-1
CDR3nt: TGCGCCAGCAGCCAGAGGACATCCTACGAGCAGTACTTC
CDR3aa: CASSQRTSYEQYF

j_gene: TRBJ2-1
abundance: -
d_gene: -
v_gene: TRBV2
CDR3nt: TGTGCCAGCAGAGAAGACAGGTACAATGAGCAGTTCTTC
CDR3aa: CASREDRYNEQFF

j_gene: TRBJ1-4
abundance: few
d_gene: TRBD1
v_gene: TRBV4-2
CDR3nt: TGTGCCAGCAGCCAAGGGGGACAGGGGAACGAAAAACTGTTTTTT
CDR3aa: CASSQGGQGNEKLFF

j_gene: TRBJ2-7
abundance: few
d_gene: -
v_gene: TRBV7-2
CDR3nt: TGTGCCAGCAGCTTAGGTGGTAGCGCGCGCGAGCAGTACTTC
CDR3aa: CASSLGGSAREQYF

j_gene: TRBJ2-2
abundance: -
d_gene: TRBD2
v_gene: TRBV4-2
CDR3nt: TGTGCCAGCAGCCAAGATCTAGCGGGAGACACCGGGGAGCTGTTTTTT
CDR3aa: CASSQDLAGDTGELFF

j_gene: TRBJ1-2
abundance: many
d_gene: TRBD1
v_gene: TRBV23-1
CDR3nt: TGCGCCAGCAGTGAAACAGGGGCTGATGGCTACACCTTC
CDR3aa: CASSETGADGYTF

j_gene: TRBJ1-1
abundance: -
d_gene: -
v_gene: TRBV7-9
CDR3nt: TGTGCCAGCAGCTTAAATTTACAAGCTTTCTTT
CDR3aa: CASSLNLQAFF

j_gene: TRBJ1-1
abundance: -
d_gene: -
v_gene: TRBV14
CDR3nt: TGTGCCAGCAGCCAAGGAGCGAACACTGAAGCTTTCTTT
CDR3aa: CASSQGANTEAFF

j_gene: TRBJ2-3
abundance: -
d_gene: -
v_gene: TRBV29-1
CDR3nt: TGCAGCGTTGGGCTGACAGCGCTTAGCACAGATACGCAGTATTTT
CDR3aa: CSVGLTALSTDTQYF

j_gene: TRBJ1-1
abundance: few
d_gene: -
v_gene: TRBV6-5
CDR3nt: TGTGCCAGCAGGGACACCGACTTGATTCGAGCTTTCTTT
CDR3aa: CASRDTDLIRAFF

j_gene: TRBJ1-5
abundance: many
d_gene: -
v_gene: TRBV15
CDR3nt: TGTGCCACCAGCAGAGATTATCAGCCCCAGCATTTT
CDR3aa: CATSRDYQPQHF

j_gene: TRBJ2-2
abundance: few
d_gene: TRBD1
v_gene: TRBV6-4
CDR3nt: TGTGCCAGCAGTTCTGGACAGGATATCGGGGAGCTGTTTTTT
CDR3aa: CASSSGQDIGELFF

j_gene: TRBJ2-7
abundance: few
d_gene: -
v_gene: TRBV18
CDR3nt: TGTGCCAGCTCACCATCCACCTGGGGCCGAGGGTACGAGCAGTACTTC
CDR3aa: CASSPSTWGRGYEQYF

j_gene: TRBJ1-2
abundance: -
d_gene: -
v_gene: TRBV28
CDR3nt: TGTGCCAGTTATCAATTCCGAGTCGGCTACACCTTC
CDR3aa: CASYQFRVGYTF

j_gene: TRBJ1-2
abundance: -
d_gene: TRBD1
v_gene: TRBV5-1
CDR3nt: TGCGCCAGCAGCTTGGGTTACAGGGGGCTGACTAACTATGGCTACACCTTC
CDR3aa: CASSLGYRGLTNYGYTF

j_gene: TRBJ2-2
abundance: few
d_gene: -
v_gene: TRBV11-2
CDR3nt: TGTGCCAGCAGCTTAGCAGTTACCGGGGAGCTGTTTTTT
CDR3aa: CASSLAVTGELFF

j_gene: TRBJ2-5
abundance: -
d_gene: TRBD1
v_gene: TRBV28
CDR3nt: TGTGCCAGCAGTATCCGACAGGGCAGACAAGAGACCCAGTACTTC
CDR3aa: CASSIRQGRQETQYF

j_gene: TRBJ2-7
abundance: few
d_gene: -
v_gene: TRBV2
CDR3nt: TGTGCCAGCAGTGTTAGACATGACCCTGGGCAGTACTTC
CDR3aa: CASSVRHDPGQYF

j_gene: TRBJ2-1
abundance: few
d_gene: -
v_gene: TRBV7-2
CDR3nt: TGTGCCAGCAGCTTCGGCTACGGGAGCCACAATGAGCAGTTCTTC
CDR3aa: CASSFGYGSHNEQFF

j_gene: TRBJ2-2
abundance: few
d_gene: -
v_gene: TRBV4-2
CDR3nt: TGTGCCAGCAGCCAAGTCGCAGGCTACAACACCGGGGAGCTGTTTTTT
CDR3aa: CASSQVAGYNTGELFF

j_gene: TRBJ2-7
abundance: -
d_gene: -
v_gene: TRBV28
CDR3nt: TGTGCCAGCAGACCTACCCTAGGGACCATATTCTACGAGCAGTACTTC
CDR3aa: CASRPTLGTIFYEQYF

j_gene: TRBJ1-1
abundance: -
d_gene: -
v_gene: TRBV7-3
CDR3nt: TGTGCCAGCAGCTTAGGGGAAGGGGGCACTGAAGCTTTCTTT
CDR3aa: CASSLGEGGTEAFF

j_gene: TRBJ2-6
abundance: -
d_gene: -
v_gene: TRBV7-8
CDR3nt: TGTGCCAGCAGCTATGGACAGTTGACCTCCCTATCTGGGGCCAACGTCCTGACTTTC
CDR3aa: CASSYGQLTSLSGANVLTF

j_gene: TRBJ1-2
abundance: -
d_gene: -
v_gene: TRBV7-2
CDR3nt: TGTGCCAGCAGCTTATCCCCAGGGCCACTCTATGGCTACACCTTC
CDR3aa: CASSLSPGPLYGYTF

j_gene: TRBJ2-1
abundance: few
d_gene: TRBD1
v_gene: TRBV28
CDR3nt: TGTGCCACCGGACAGGGGGCGCGTCGGGGGAAACAGTTCTTC
CDR3aa: CATGQGARRGKQFF

j_gene: TRBJ1-2
abundance: -
d_gene: -
v_gene: TRBV6-6
CDR3nt: TGTGCCAGCAGTGCCGCCGACGGGAACTATGGCTACACCTTC
CDR3aa: CASSAADGNYGYTF

j_gene: TRBJ1-5
abundance: -
d_gene: -
v_gene: TRBV28
CDR3nt: TGTGCCAGCAGCCTTCCGGGGACCCCCAATCAGCCCCAGCATTTT
CDR3aa: CASSLPGTPNQPQHF

j_gene: TRBJ2-3
abundance: few
d_gene: -
v_gene: TRBV19
CDR3nt: TGTGCCAGTAGTATCCGGTCACACACAGATACGCAGTATTTT
CDR3aa: CASSIRSHTDTQYF

j_gene: TRBJ1-5
abundance: -
d_gene: -
v_gene: TRBV7-2
CDR3nt: TGTGCCAGCAGCTTAGAAAAGGTTGGCACAGCCCAGCATTTT
CDR3aa: CASSLEKVGTAQHF

j_gene: TRBJ1-3
abundance: -
d_gene: -
v_gene: TRBV6-6
CDR3nt: TGTGCCAGCAGTTACCTGGGGGAATACACCATATATTTT
CDR3aa: CASSYLGEYTIYF

j_gene: TRBJ2-5
abundance: -
d_gene: -
v_gene: TRBV29-1
CDR3nt: TGCAGCGTTATAGCAGTGGGGGTGTTTGGGACCCAGTACTTC
CDR3aa: CSVIAVGVFGTQYF

j_gene: TRBJ2-3
abundance: many
d_gene: -
v_gene: TRBV5-1
CDR3nt: TGCGCCAGCAGCTTCAGCGGGAGCACAGATACGCAGTATTTT
CDR3aa: CASSFSGSTDTQYF

j_gene: TRBJ1-2
abundance: many
d_gene: -
v_gene: TRBV28
CDR3nt: TGTGCCAGCAGTCCACAAAGATATGGCTACACCTTC
CDR3aa: CASSPQRYGYTF